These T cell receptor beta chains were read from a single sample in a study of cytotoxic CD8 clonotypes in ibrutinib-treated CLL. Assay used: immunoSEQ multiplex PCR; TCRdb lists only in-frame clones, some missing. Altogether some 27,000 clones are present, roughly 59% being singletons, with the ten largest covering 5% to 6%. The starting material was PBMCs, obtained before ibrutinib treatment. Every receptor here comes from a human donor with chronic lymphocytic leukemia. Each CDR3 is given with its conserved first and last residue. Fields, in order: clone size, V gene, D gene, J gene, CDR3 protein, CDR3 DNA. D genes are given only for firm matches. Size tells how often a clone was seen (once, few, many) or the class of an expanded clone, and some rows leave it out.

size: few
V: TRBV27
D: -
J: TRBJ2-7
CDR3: CASSLAGNGYEQYF
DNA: TGTGCCAGCAGTTTGGCAGGGAATGGGTACGAGCAGTACTTC

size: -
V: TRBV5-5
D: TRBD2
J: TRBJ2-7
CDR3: CASSPNASGGKQYF
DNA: TGTGCCAGCAGCCCAAACGCCAGCGGGGGCAAGCAGTACTTC

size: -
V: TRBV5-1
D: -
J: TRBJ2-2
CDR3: CASSPGPVNTGELFF
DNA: TGCGCCAGCAGCCCCGGGCCTGTGAACACCGGGGAGCTGTTTTTT

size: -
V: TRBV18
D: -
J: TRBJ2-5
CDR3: CASSPFSGFETQYF
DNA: TGTGCCAGCTCACCATTCTCAGGGTTCGAGACCCAGTACTTC

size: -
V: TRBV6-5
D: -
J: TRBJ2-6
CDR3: CASARSGANVLTF
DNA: TGTGCCAGCGCGCGCTCTGGGGCCAACGTCCTGACTTTC

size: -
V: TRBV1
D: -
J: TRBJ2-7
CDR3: CTSSLSPGRLYEQYF
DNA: TGCACCAGCAGCCTGTCCCCGGGACGGTTGTACGAGCAGTACTTC

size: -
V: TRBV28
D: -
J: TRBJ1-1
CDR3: CASSLYTGGDTEAFF
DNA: TGTGCCAGCAGTTTATACACGGGGGGGGACACTGAAGCTTTCTTT

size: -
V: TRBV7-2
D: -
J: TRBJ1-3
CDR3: CASSRQGTGNTIYF
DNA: TGTGCCAGCAGCCGGCAGGGGACAGGAAACACCATATATTTT

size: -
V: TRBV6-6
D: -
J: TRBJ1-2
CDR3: CASSLRDGGGYTF
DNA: TGTGCCAGCAGCTTAAGGGATGGAGGCGGCTACACCTTC

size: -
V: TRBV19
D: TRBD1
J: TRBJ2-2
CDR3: CASRKGAMDGELFF
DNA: TGTGCCAGTAGGAAGGGGGCGATGGACGGGGAGCTGTTTTTT

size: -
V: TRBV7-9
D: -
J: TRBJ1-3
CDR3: CASSPGRGPSGNTIYF
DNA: TGTGCCAGCAGCCCTGGGCGGGGTCCTTCTGGAAACACCATATATTTT

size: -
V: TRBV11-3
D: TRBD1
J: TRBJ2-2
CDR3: CASSRDRGTTGELFF
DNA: TGTGCCAGCAGCCGCGACAGGGGGACCACCGGGGAGCTGTTTTTT

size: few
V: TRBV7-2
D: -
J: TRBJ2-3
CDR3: CASSLRLGGSDTQYF
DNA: TGTGCCAGCAGCTTAAGGTTAGGGGGGTCAGATACGCAGTATTTT

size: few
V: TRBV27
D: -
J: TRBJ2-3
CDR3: CASSSQGNTQYF
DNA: TGTGCCAGCAGTTCACAGGGTAATACGCAGTATTTT